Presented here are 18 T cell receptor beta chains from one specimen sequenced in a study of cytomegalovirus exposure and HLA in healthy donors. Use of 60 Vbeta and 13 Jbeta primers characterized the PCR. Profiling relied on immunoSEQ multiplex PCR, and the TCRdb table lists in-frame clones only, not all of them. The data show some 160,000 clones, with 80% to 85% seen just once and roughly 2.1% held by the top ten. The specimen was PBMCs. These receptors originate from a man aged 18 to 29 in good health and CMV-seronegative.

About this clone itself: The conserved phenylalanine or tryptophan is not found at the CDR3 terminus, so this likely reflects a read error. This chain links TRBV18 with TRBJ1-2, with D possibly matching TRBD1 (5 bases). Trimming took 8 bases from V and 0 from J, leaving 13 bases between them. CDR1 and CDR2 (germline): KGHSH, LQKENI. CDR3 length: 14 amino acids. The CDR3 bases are TGTGCCAGCCGTACAGGTCAAACTAACTATGGCTACACCCTC. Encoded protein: CASRTGQTNYGYTL.

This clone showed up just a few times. CDR3 DNA sequence: TGTGCCAGCAGTGAAATCCACAACCCTAATCAGCCCCAGCATTTT. Its protein product is CASSEIHNPNQPQHF. V gene TRBV2 combines with J gene TRBJ1-5; unclear D gene. Between the trimmed V and J ends, which lost 2 bases and 4 bases, there was a span of 12 bases. CDR3 length: 15 residues. The V gene's germline CDR1 is SNHLY and CDR2 FYNNEI.

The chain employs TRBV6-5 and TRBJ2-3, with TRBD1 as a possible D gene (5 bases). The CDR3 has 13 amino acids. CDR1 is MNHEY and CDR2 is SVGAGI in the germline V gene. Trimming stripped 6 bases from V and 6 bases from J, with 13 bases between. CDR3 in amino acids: CASRKAGRDTQYF. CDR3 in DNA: TGTGCCAGCAGAAAAGCAGGGCGGGATACGCAGTATTTT.

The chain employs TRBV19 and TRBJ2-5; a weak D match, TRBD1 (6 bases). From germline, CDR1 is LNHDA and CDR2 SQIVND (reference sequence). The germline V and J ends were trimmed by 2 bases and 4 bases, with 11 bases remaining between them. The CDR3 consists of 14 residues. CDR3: CASSISLQGETQYF. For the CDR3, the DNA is TGTGCCAGTAGTATATCGTTACAGGGAGAGACCCAGTACTTC.

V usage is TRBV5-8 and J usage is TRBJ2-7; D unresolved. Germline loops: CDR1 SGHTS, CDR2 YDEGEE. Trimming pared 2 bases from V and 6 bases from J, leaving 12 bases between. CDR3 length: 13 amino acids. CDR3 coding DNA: TGTGCCAGCAGCTTTCAGACGGGTTCCGAGCAGTACTTC. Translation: CASSFQTGSEQYF. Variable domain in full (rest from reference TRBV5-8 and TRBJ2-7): EAGVTQSPTHLIKTRGQQATLRCSPISGHTSVYWYQQALGLGLQFLLWYDEGEERNRGNFPPRFSGRQFPNYSSELNVNALELEDSALYLCASSFQTGSEQYFGPGTRLTVT.

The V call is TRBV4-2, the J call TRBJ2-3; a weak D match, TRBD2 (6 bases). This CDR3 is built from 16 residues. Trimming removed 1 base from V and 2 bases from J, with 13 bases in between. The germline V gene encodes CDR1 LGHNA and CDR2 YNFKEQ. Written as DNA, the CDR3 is TGTGCCAGCAGCCAAGGGTCGGGAGAGGCCACAGATACGCAGTATTTT. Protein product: CASSQGSGEATDTQYF.

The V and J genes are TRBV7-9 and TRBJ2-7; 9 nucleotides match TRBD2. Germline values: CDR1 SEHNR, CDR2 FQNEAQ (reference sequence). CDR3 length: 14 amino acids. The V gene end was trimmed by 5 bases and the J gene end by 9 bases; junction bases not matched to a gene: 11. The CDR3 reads CASSPVAGGGRQYF. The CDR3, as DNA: TGTGCCAGCAGCCCTGTTGCGGGGGGGGGTCGGCAGTACTTC.

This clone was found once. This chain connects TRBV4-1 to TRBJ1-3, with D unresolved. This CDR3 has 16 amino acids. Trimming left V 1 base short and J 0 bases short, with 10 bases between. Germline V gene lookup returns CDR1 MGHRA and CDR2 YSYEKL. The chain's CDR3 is CASSQVSPGSGNTIYF. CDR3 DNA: TGCGCCAGCAGCCAAGTTTCCCCGGGCTCTGGAAACACCATATATTTT.

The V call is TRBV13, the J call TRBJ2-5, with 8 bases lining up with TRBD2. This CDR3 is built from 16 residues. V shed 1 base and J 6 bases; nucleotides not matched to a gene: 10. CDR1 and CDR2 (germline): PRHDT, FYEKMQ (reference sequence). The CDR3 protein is CASSLAGGPRSKTQYF. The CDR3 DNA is TGTGCCAGCAGCTTAGCGGGAGGGCCCCGTAGTAAGACCCAGTACTTC.

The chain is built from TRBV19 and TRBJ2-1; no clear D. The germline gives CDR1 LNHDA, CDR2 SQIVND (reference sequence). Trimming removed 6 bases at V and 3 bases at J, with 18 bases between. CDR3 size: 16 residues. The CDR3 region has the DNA TGTGCCAGTAGCCCACACTTGGAGCCTAACTACAATGAGCAGTTCTTC. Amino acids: CASSPHLEPNYNEQFF.

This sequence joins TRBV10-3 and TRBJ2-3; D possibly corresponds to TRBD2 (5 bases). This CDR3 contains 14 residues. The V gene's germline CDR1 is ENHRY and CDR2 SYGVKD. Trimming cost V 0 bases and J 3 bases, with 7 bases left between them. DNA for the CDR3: TGTGCCATCAGTGAGTCTGGGGAGACAGATACGCAGTATTTT. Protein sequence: CAISESGETDTQYF.

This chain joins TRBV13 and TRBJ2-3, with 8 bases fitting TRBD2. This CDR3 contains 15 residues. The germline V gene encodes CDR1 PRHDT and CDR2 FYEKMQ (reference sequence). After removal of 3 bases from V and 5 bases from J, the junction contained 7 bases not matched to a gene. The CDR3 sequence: CASSFRRGARDTQYF. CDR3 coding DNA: TGTGCCAGCAGCTTTAGGCGGGGGGCGCGAGATACGCAGTATTTT.

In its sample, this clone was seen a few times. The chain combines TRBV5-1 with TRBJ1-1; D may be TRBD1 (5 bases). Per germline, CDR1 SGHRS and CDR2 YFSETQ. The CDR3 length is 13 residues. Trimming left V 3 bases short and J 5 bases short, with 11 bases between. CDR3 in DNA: TGCGCCAGCAGCTGGCAGGGTAGGACTGAAGCTTTCTTT. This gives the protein CASSWQGRTEAFF.

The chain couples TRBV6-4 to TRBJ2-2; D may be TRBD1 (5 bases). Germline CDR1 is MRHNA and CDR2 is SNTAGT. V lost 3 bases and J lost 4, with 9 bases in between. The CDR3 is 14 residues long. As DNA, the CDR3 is TGTGCCAGCAGTGAGGGGCAGTTCACCGGGGAGCTGTTTTTT. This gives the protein CASSEGQFTGELFF.

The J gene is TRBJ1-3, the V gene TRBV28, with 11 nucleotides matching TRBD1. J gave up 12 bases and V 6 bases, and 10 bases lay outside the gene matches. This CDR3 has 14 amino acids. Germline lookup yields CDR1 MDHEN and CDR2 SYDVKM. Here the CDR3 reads CASRGGQGETGIYF. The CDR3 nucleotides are TGTGCCAGCAGGGGGGGACAGGGGGAAACAGGCATATATTTT.

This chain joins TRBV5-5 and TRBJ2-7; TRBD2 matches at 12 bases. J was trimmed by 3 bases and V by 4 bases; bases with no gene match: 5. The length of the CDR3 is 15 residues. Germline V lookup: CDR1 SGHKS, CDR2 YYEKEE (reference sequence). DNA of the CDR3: TGTGCCAGCAGCCGATTGACTAGCGGGGGCTACGAGCAGTACTTC. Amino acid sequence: CASSRLTSGGYEQYF.

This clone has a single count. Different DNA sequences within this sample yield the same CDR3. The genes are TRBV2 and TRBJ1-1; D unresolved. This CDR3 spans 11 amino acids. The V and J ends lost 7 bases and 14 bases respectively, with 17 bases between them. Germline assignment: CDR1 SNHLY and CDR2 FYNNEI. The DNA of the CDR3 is TGTGCCAGCAATGACCCCCCGCGAGCCTTCTTT. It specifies CASNDPPRAFF.

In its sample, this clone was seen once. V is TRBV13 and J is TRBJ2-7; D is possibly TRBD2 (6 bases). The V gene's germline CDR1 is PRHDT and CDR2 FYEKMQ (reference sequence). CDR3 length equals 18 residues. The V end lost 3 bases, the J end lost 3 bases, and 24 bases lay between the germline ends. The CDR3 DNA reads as TGTGCCAGCAGCTTGTCTTTTCGTGCTGGTGGAGGGGACTACGAGCAGTACTTC. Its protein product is CASSLSFRAGGGDYEQYF.